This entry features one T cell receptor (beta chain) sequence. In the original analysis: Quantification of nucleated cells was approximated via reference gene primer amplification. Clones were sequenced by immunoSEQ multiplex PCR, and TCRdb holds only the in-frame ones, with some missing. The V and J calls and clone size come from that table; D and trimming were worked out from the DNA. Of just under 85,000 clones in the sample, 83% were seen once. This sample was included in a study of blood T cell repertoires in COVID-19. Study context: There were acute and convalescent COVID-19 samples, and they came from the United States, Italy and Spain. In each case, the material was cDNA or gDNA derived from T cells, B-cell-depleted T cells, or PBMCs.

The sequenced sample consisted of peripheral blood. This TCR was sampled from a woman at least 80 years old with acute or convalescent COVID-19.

The chain's CDR3 is CASSQVGVDGYTF. CDR3 DNA: TGTGCCAGCAGCCAAGTAGGGGTAGATGGCTACACCTTC. The chain carries TRBV16 and TRBJ1-2; maybe TRBD1 (5 bases). V lost 2 bases and J 6 bases, leaving 10 bases between the germline ends. CDR3 size: 13 residues. Germline CDR1 and CDR2: KGHSY and FQNENV.